The entry below describes one T cell receptor (beta chain). Compared with germline, one end of the junction differs, possibly owing to a read error. This sample was taken from a study of molecular identifiers for immune sequencing clone quantification. The CDR3 runs 14 residues. Germline CDR1 and CDR2: SEHNR and FQNEAQ (reference sequence). TCRdb re-called the PCR reads with MiXCR, one entry per CDR3 protein. This repertoire shows about 100,000 distinct CDR3 sequences, less than 35% found once; its top ten account for about 9.1%. Sequencing input: naive CD8+ T cells from blood, with Jurkat cell RNA spiked in. Subset described: FACS-sorted CD8+CD4-CCR7+CD45RA+ naive T cells. This TCR was recovered from a human donor in good health. Some libraries in this study had Jurkat cell RNA spiked in. The V and J genes are TRBV7-9 and TRBJ2-5, with D tentatively TRBD2 (5 bases). The CDR3 loop is CASSFDYLIETLYF. As DNA, the CDR3 is TGTGCCAGCAGCTTTGACTACCTCATTGAGACCCTGTACTTC. Full variable domain (rest looked up from reference TRBV7-9 and TRBJ2-5): DTGVSQNPRHKITKRGQNVTFRCDPISEHNRLYWYRQTLGQGPEFLTYFQNEAQLEKSRLLSDRFSAERPKGSFSTLEIQRTEQGDSAMYLCASSFDYLIETLYFGPGTRLLVL.